The 13 T cell receptor beta chains reported below all come from one sample, sequenced in a study of blood T cells in healthy people across ages. Together with a sample-barcoded 5' primer, a J-beta primer mix was included in a second PCR lasting about 7 to 12 cycles. TCRdb reprocessed the 5' RACE reads via MiXCR and lists one record per CDR3 protein. The sample lists 590,000 or so distinct CDR3 sequences, under 30% seen once, with about 15% in the top ten. The sample taken for sequencing was blood. The source of these receptors is an elderly woman in good health.

There are many counts of this clonotype. V and J are TRBV10-3 and TRBJ1-4, with D possibly TRBD1 on 6 matching bases. Trimming took 0 bases from V and 7 from J, leaving 15 bases between them. CDR1 is ENHRY, CDR2 SYGVKD, per germline. The CDR3 spans 16 residues. Here the CDR3 reads CAISESIGGPAEKLFF. The CDR3 nucleotides read TGTGCCATCAGTGAGTCGATCGGGGGGCCGGCTGAAAAACTGTTTTTT.

This clonotype was counted ten times or more. The gene calls are TRBV6-2 or TRBV6-3 and TRBJ1-5, with 8 nucleotides matching TRBD1. V gave up 8 bases and J gave up 0 bases; unmatched junction bases: 3. The CDR3 length is 14 residues. CDR1 and CDR2 (germline): MNHEY, SVGEGT. CDR3 sequence reads: CASQGASSNQPQHF. CDR3 nucleotides: TGTGCCAGCCAGGGGGCCTCTAGCAATCAGCCCCAGCATTTT.

Worth noting for this clonotype: This clone may be a read error of a much larger clone one base away. This rearrangement joins TRBV7-8 to TRBJ1-5, with a tentative D call TRBD1 (5 bases). The CDR3 loop spans 15 amino acids. Per the germline V gene, CDR1 is SGHVS and CDR2 is FQNEAQ. With 1 base removed from V and 4 bases from J, the gap between germline ends came to 11 bases. CDR3 nucleotides: TGTGCCAGCAGCTTAGAGGCAGGGTTAAATCAGCCCCAGCATTTT. Translated: CASSLEAGLNQPQHF.

Turning to this clonotype: Since a much larger clone is just one base distant, this may be a read error. V and J are TRBV5-1 and TRBJ2-7; no firm D call. The CDR3 is 14 residues long. The V and J ends lost 1 base and 0 bases respectively, with 8 bases between them. Germline V gene lookup returns CDR1 SGHRS and CDR2 YFSETQ. DNA for the CDR3: TGCGCCAGCAGCTTGCTTCAGAGCTCCTACGAGCAGTACTTC. Amino acid sequence: CASSLLQSSYEQYF.

This clonotype was counted many times. The chain recombines TRBV21-1 with TRBJ2-7. TRBV21-1 is noted as a pseudogene. The CDR3 loop spans 14 amino acids. CDR3 in amino acids: CASSPKRGSYEQYF. As DNA, the CDR3 is TGTGCCAGCAGCCCTAAACGCGGATCCTACGAGCAGTACTTC.

On this clonotype itself: Being one base from a much bigger clone, this may be a read error. The chain uses TRBV20-1 and TRBJ2-5, with 8 bases lining up with TRBD2. CDR1 is DFQATT, CDR2 SNEGSKA, per germline (reference sequence). CDR3 length: 16 amino acids. V dropped 0 bases and J dropped 0; count of bases not matched to a gene: 6. CDR3 loop: CSARDWSGRHQETQYF. In DNA form, the CDR3 reads TGCAGTGCTAGAGATTGGAGCGGGAGACACCAAGAGACCCAGTACTTC.

V is TRBV20-1 and J is TRBJ2-1; D could derive from TRBD1 or TRBD2 (6 bases each). Germline V CDR1 and CDR2: DFQATT, SNEGSKA (reference sequence). Trimming shortened V by 4 bases and J by 4 bases, and 20 bases separated the two germline ends. The CDR3 extends over 16 amino acids. The CDR3 coding sequence is TGCAGTGCTACGGGCGAAGGGGGGCTAGTTTACAATGAGCAGTTCTTC. It translates to CSATGEGGLVYNEQFF.

This clonotype was seen a few times. The genes are TRBV29-1 and TRBJ1-1, with a possible D match to TRBD1 (5 bases). The CDR3 loop spans 13 amino acids. V lost 6 bases to trimming and J lost 1 base, with 12 bases between them. Germline assignment: CDR1 SQVTM and CDR2 ANQGSEA. The CDR3 spells CSVLGTRNTEAFF. CDR3 coding DNA: TGCAGCGTCCTGGGGACGAGGAACACTGAAGCTTTCTTT.

A note on this clonotype: This may stem from a read error, because a much larger clone lies one nucleotide away. The genes are TRBV3-1 and TRBJ2-7; possibly TRBD2 for D (5 bases). The ends were cut back, 6 bases at V and 6 bases at J, with 18 bases in the middle. This CDR3 is 14 amino acids long. Per the germline V gene, CDR1 is LGHDT and CDR2 is YNNKEL (reference sequence). CDR3 in amino acids: CASSQLLEGIEQYF. The CDR3 coding sequence is TGTGCCAGCAGTCAACTTTTAGAGGGCATCGAGCAGTACTTC.

This clonotype has at least ten counts. The gene calls are TRBV12-3 or TRBV12-4 and TRBJ2-7; 9 nucleotides align to TRBD1. There are 16 residues in the CDR3. Germline trimming cut 7 bases from V and 3 bases from J; bases unmatched to any gene: 13. Here the CDR3 reads CASTLGGTGNYYEQYF. The CDR3 DNA follows: TGTGCCAGCACCCTAGGGGGGACAGGGAACTACTACGAGCAGTACTTC.

Notes on this clonotype: A read error may be the cause here, since a much bigger clone is one base away. J is TRBJ1-6 and V is TRBV7-2; no clear D. The CDR3 loop spans 14 amino acids. Germline assignment: CDR1 SGHTA and CDR2 FQGNSA. The CDR3, as DNA: TGTGCCAGCAGCTTAAAGGCGTATAATCCACCCCTCCACTTT. This encodes CASSLKAYNPPLHF.

This clonotype has a single count. This CDR3 reads CASSFAGLEAFF. CDR3 bases: TGTGCCAGCAGTTTCGCCGGTCTTGAAGCTTTCTTT. The chain uses TRBV28 and TRBJ1-1, with no clear D. V lost 3 bases and J lost 7, with 9 bases in between. This CDR3 region has 12 residues. Germline V gene data show CDR1 as MDHEN and CDR2 as SYDVKM.

Regarding this clonotype: A much larger clone lies a single base off, so this may be a read error. The chain is built from TRBV20-1 and TRBJ1-2; tentative D call: TRBD1 (5 bases). This CDR3 comprises 13 residues. Germline CDR1 DFQATT, CDR2 SNEGSKA (reference sequence). The DNA of the CDR3 is TGCAGTGCTAGCCCCATGGGGGACTATGGCTACGCCTTC. Translating it yields CSASPMGDYGYAF.